Below, 29 T cell receptor beta chains from the same sample are listed, as sequenced in a study of cytomegalovirus exposure and HLA in healthy donors. Researchers ran the PCR with 60 Vbeta and 13 Jbeta primers. The method was immunoSEQ multiplex PCR; TCRdb's version includes in-frame clones alone and lacks a portion of them. The sample consists of some 110,000 clones, nearly 75% of them appearing once. The sequenced sample was PBMCs. These receptors were collected from a man aged 30 to 39 in good health and CMV-seropositive.

This clone has a single count. The gene calls are TRBV6-5 and TRBJ1-2, with 9 bases lining up with TRBD1. CDR3 length: 13 residues. Looked up from germline, CDR1 is MNHEY and CDR2 is SVGAGI. The J segment lost 4 bases and the V segment lost 6 bases, leaving 3 bases of the junction unmatched. CDR3 coding DNA: TGTGCCAGCAGCCCGACAGGGGGCTATGGCTACACCTTC. This translates into CASSPTGGYGYTF.

This clone was found once. The rearrangement joins TRBV25-1 to TRBJ1-1; the match to TRBD1 covers 7 bases. Germline V lookup: CDR1 MGHDK, CDR2 SYGVNS. The CDR3 runs to 14 residues. Losses at the gene ends were 6 bases for V and 0 bases for J; bases not matched to a gene: 4. DNA of the CDR3: TGTGCCAGCAGCCGACAGGGTCTGAACACTGAAGCTTTCTTT. Translating gives CASSRQGLNTEAFF.

J is TRBJ2-7 and V is TRBV4-3, with D possibly matching TRBD1 (5 bases). CDR3 length equals 15 residues. V lost 0 bases and J 2 bases, leaving 11 bases between the germline ends. The germline CDR1 and CDR2 sequences are LGHNA and YSLEER. The CDR3 DNA follows: TGCGCCAGCAGCCAAGAAATGGGGCGGACCTACGAGCAGTACTTC. Its translation: CASSQEMGRTYEQYF.

The CDR3 DNA reads TGCGCCAGCAGCCAAGTCGCAGGGGGCGTTCCGACGCTAGCTGGCTACACCTTC. It translates to CASSQVAGGVPTLAGYTF. J is TRBJ1-2 and V is TRBV4-1, with TRBD1 identical over 8 bases. The germline CDR1 and CDR2 sequences are MGHRA and YSYEKL. The CDR3 totals 18 residues. V lost 1 base, J lost 7 bases, and 17 bases stayed unmatched.

This sequence joins TRBV9 and TRBJ1-2, with a possible D match to TRBD1 (6 bases). The ends were cut back, 4 bases at V and 3 bases at J, with 13 bases in the middle. Germline CDR1 and CDR2: SGDLS and YYNGEE. The CDR3 is made up of 14 amino acids. The CDR3 loop is CASSPGTSYYGYTF. CDR3 nucleotide sequence: TGTGCCAGCAGCCCTGGGACATCTTACTATGGCTACACCTTC. Looking up the rest from reference TRBV9 and TRBJ1-2 gives the full variable domain: DSGVTQTPKHLITATGQRVTLRCSPRSGDLSVYWYQQSLDQGLQFLIQYYNGEERAKGNILERFSAQQFPDLHSELNLSSLELGDSALYFCASSPGTSYYGYTFGSGTRLTVV.

The table lists this clone with many counts. CDR3 in amino acids: CASSHRGLDGYTF. CDR3 nucleotides: TGTGCCAGCAGCCACAGGGGGCTGGATGGCTACACCTTC. The chain carries TRBV6-6 and TRBJ1-2; 9 bases agree with TRBD1. The trim removed 6 bases at V and 6 bases at J, leaving 5 bases unmatched. The CDR3 runs to 13 residues. Per the germline V gene, CDR1 is MNHNY and CDR2 is SVGAGI (reference sequence).

The rearrangement joins TRBV19 to TRBJ1-1; no definite D call. V was shortened by 5 bases and J by 2 bases, with 18 bases between the two germline ends. This CDR3 spans 16 amino acids. Germline V gene data show CDR1 as LNHDA and CDR2 as SQIVND (reference sequence). The CDR3 here is CASSFRSWESNTEAFF. As DNA, the CDR3 is TGTGCCAGTAGTTTTCGATCGTGGGAGTCAAACACTGAAGCTTTCTTT.

This clone has a single count. The chain uses TRBV29-1 and TRBJ1-2; 7 bases align to TRBD1. The germline V gene has CDR1 SQVTM and CDR2 ANQGSEA. CDR3 length: 13 amino acids. V lost 6 bases, J lost 8 bases, and 12 bases stayed unmatched. The CDR3 DNA follows: TGCAGCGTGCAGGGGGAGGTTGCGGGAGGCTACACCTTC. As protein: CSVQGEVAGGYTF.

J is TRBJ1-4 and V is TRBV19; TRBD1 aligns across 8 bases. V gave up 4 bases and J gave up 8 bases; unmatched junction bases: 9. The germline V gene encodes CDR1 LNHDA and CDR2 SQIVND (reference sequence). The CDR3 is 15 amino acids. The CDR3 protein is CASSTPRDRNEKLFF. In nucleotides, the CDR3 is TGTGCCAGTAGTACACCCCGGGACAGGAACGAAAAACTGTTTTTT.

The rearrangement links TRBV7-3 to TRBJ2-3, with 7 bases lining up with TRBD1. The germline V gene encodes CDR1 SGHTA and CDR2 FQGTGA. V shed 2 bases, J shed 3 bases, and the junction held 5 bases outside the gene matches. CDR3 length: 15 residues. The CDR3, as DNA: TGTGCCAGCAGCTTAGAGGGCAGGGGGACAGATACGCAGTATTTT. Its protein product is CASSLEGRGTDTQYF.

The sample holds a few counts of this clone. The gene calls are TRBV18 and TRBJ2-7; TRBD1 matches at 8 bases. CDR1 is KGHSH, CDR2 LQKENI, per germline. The ends lost 3 bases at V and 3 bases at J; junction bases unmatched: 7. The CDR3 length is 15 residues. CDR3 sequence reads: CASSPAGTGGYEQYF. The CDR3, as DNA: TGTGCCAGCTCACCCGCCGGGACAGGAGGCTACGAGCAGTACTTC.

Only a few counts were recorded for this clone. The CDR3 sequence: CASSPQPGGSYEQYF. In nucleotides, the CDR3 is TGCGCCAGCAGCCCCCAACCGGGGGGGTCCTACGAGCAGTACTTC. The chain carries TRBV4-1 and TRBJ2-5, with TRBD2 identical over 8 bases. TRBJ2-7 matches the DNA end more closely, so the J call is doubtful. This CDR3 region has 15 residues. The germline V gene has CDR1 MGHRA and CDR2 YSYEKL.

This clone was seen just once. The V call is TRBV5-4, the J call TRBJ2-1, with 9 nucleotides matching TRBD1. Germline V lookup: CDR1 SGHNT, CDR2 YYREEE (reference sequence). CDR3 length: 15 residues. Trimming removed 4 bases from V and 0 bases from J; junction bases left unmatched: 2. The CDR3 here is CASSQGQGSYNEQFF. DNA of the CDR3: TGTGCCAGCAGCCAGGGACAGGGCTCCTACAATGAGCAGTTCTTC.

Here the CDR3 reads CASSFHPTGPDTGELFF. CDR3 in DNA: TGTGCCAGCAGCTTCCACCCGACAGGGCCCGACACCGGGGAGCTGTTTTTT. The V and J genes are TRBV9 and TRBJ2-2; 7 bases align to TRBD1. J lost 3 bases, V lost 4 bases, and 12 bases had no gene match. The CDR3 has 17 residues. Looked up from germline, CDR1 is SGDLS and CDR2 is YYNGEE. The variable domain in full, with the rest retrieved from reference TRBV9 and TRBJ2-2, is DSGVTQTPKHLITATGQRVTLRCSPRSGDLSVYWYQQSLDQGLQFLIQYYNGEERAKGNILERFSAQQFPDLHSELNLSSLELGDSALYFCASSFHPTGPDTGELFFGEGSRLTVL.

The V and J genes are TRBV15 and TRBJ2-7, with D perhaps matching TRBD1 (6 bases). The CDR3 is 15 residues long. The V end lost 0 bases, the J end lost 2 bases, and 11 bases lay between the germline ends. In germline, CDR1 is LNHNV, CDR2 YYDKDF (reference sequence). The CDR3 DNA follows: TGTGCCACCAGCAGAGAACCGGGACATACCTACGAGCAGTACTTC. This sequence encodes CATSREPGHTYEQYF.

The chain combines TRBV4-3 with TRBJ1-6; D is ambiguous. CDR1 and CDR2 from the germline V gene are LGHNA and YSLEER. The CDR3 spans 14 residues. Between the trimmed V and J ends, which lost 1 base and 9 bases, there was a span of 10 bases. CDR3 DNA sequence: TGCGCCAGCAGCCAAGGGTCGAGGTTTTCACCCCTCCACTTT. Its protein is CASSQGSRFSPLHF.

The V call is TRBV7-2, the J call TRBJ2-3, with 10 bases matching TRBD2. Trimming removed 0 bases from V and 9 bases from J; junction bases left unmatched: 12. The CDR3 runs 17 residues. CDR1 SGHTA and CDR2 FQGNSA come from the germline V gene. DNA of the CDR3: TGTGCCAGCAGCTTAGCTTCTAGCGGGGGAACCGGGGGGACGCAGTATTTT. Translating gives CASSLASSGGTGGTQYF.

The gene calls are TRBV29-1 and TRBJ1-3; D not certain. CDR1 is SQVTM and CDR2 is ANQGSEA in the germline V gene. V lost 4 bases and J 3 bases, leaving 10 bases between the germline ends. CDR3 length equals 13 residues. In nucleotides, the CDR3 is TGCAGCGTTGGGGAAGCGGGTGGAAACACCATATATTTT. This gives the protein CSVGEAGGNTIYF.

This rearrangement joins TRBV6-1 to TRBJ1-1; D perhaps matches TRBD1 (6 bases). The CDR3 runs to 14 residues. The ends were cut back, 5 bases at V and 0 bases at J, with 10 bases in the middle. Germline V lookup: CDR1 MNHNS, CDR2 SASEGT. The CDR3 here is CASSLRTVNTEAFF. CDR3 nucleotide sequence: TGTGCCAGCAGTCTCCGGACAGTGAACACTGAAGCTTTCTTT.

This clone was recorded once. This chain uses TRBV9 with TRBJ1-2; no firm D call. Deletions cut 4 bases from V and 6 bases from J, with 13 bases between. Germline lookup yields CDR1 SGDLS and CDR2 YYNGEE. CDR3 length equals 13 residues. This CDR3 reads CASSSMGADGYTF. The CDR3 region has the DNA TGTGCCAGCAGCTCAATGGGAGCCGATGGCTACACCTTC.

The gene calls are TRBV29-1 and TRBJ2-5; 8 bases are shared with TRBD2. CDR1 SQVTM and CDR2 ANQGSEA come from the germline V gene. Germline trimming cut 7 bases from V and 5 bases from J; bases unmatched to any gene: 6. CDR3 length: 12 amino acids. CDR3 DNA: TGCAGCGCAGGGACTAGAGAGGAGACCCAGTACTTC. This translates into CSAGTREETQYF.

V usage is TRBV18 and J usage is TRBJ1-2; TRBD1 is a possible D gene (6 bases). CDR1 and CDR2 (germline): KGHSH, LQKENI. V lost 1 base, J lost 1 base, and 16 bases lay in between. CDR3 length: 17 residues. Here the CDR3 DNA reads TGTGCCAGCTCACCACTTAATGAAAGGACAGTTAACTATGGCTACACCTTC. It encodes CASSPLNERTVNYGYTF.

This sequence joins TRBV5-1 and TRBJ2-3, with 8 bases aligning to TRBD1. V shed 5 bases, J shed 2 bases, and the junction held 4 bases outside the gene matches. The CDR3 contains 14 residues. CDR1 is SGHRS, CDR2 YFSETQ, per germline. The CDR3 is CASRDRGDTDTQYF. The CDR3 region has the DNA TGCGCCAGCAGAGACAGGGGAGACACAGATACGCAGTATTTT.

V and J are TRBV5-1 and TRBJ1-5, with 7 bases fitting TRBD1. Per the germline V gene, CDR1 is SGHRS and CDR2 is YFSETQ. Losses at the gene ends were 0 bases for V and 1 base for J; bases not matched to a gene: 1. The CDR3 has 15 residues. The CDR3 nucleotides read TGCGCCAGCAGCTTGGAGACAGGGAGCAATCAGCCCCAGCATTTT. Its protein product is CASSLETGSNQPQHF.

The chain combines TRBV2 with TRBJ1-4; perhaps TRBD1 as D (6 bases). Germline V gives CDR1 SNHLY, CDR2 FYNNEI. CDR3 length: 14 residues. The germline V and J ends were trimmed by 6 bases and 3 bases, with 11 bases remaining between them. In DNA, the CDR3 is TGTGCCAGCAGCGGGACACGGTCTAATGAAAAACTGTTTTTT. Protein product: CASSGTRSNEKLFF.

V gene TRBV7-2 combines with J gene TRBJ1-6; no definite D call. Germline V lookup: CDR1 SGHTA, CDR2 FQGNSA. Trimming left V 5 bases short and J 6 bases short, with 5 bases between. This CDR3 has 12 amino acids. CDR3 sequence: CASSLPNSPLHF. The DNA of the CDR3 is TGTGCCAGCAGCCTTCCTAATTCACCCCTCCACTTT. Filled out from reference TRBV7-2 and TRBJ1-6, the complete variable domain reads GAGVSQSPSNKVTEKGKDVELRCDPISGHTALYWYRQSLGQGLEFLIYFQGNSAPDKSGLPSDRFSAERTGGSVSTLTIQRTQQEDSAVYLCASSLPNSPLHFGNGTRLTVT.

The rearrangement links TRBV14 to TRBJ2-3, with 7 bases that match TRBD1. Germline assignment: CDR1 SGHDN and CDR2 FVKESK. V lost 3 bases and J lost 5; bases outside the gene matches: 8. CDR3 size: 15 residues. The CDR3 loop is CASSHPGQNLDTQYF. Here the CDR3 DNA reads TGTGCCAGCAGCCACCCGGGACAGAACTTAGATACGCAGTATTTT.

The gene calls are TRBV13 and TRBJ2-5; 12 nucleotides align to TRBD2. This CDR3 is 17 amino acids long. The junction had 4 bases not matched to a gene; V was cut back by 1 base and J by 1 base. CDR1 and CDR2 (germline): PRHDT, FYEKMQ (reference sequence). The CDR3 DNA is TGTGCCAGCAGCTTAGCGACTAGCGGGGGATTCCAAGAGACCCAGTACTTC. Protein product: CASSLATSGGFQETQYF.

V gene TRBV11-2 combines with J gene TRBJ1-4, with D possibly TRBD1 on 6 matching bases. This CDR3 region has 14 residues. Trimming took 3 bases from V and 7 from J, leaving 12 bases between them. Per the germline V gene, CDR1 is SGHAT and CDR2 is FQNNGV. Here the CDR3 reads CASSLGHAGEKLFF. The CDR3 DNA is TGTGCCAGCAGCTTGGGACATGCCGGTGAAAAACTGTTTTTT.